The sequence of this T cell receptor beta chain was determined in a study of cytomegalovirus exposure and HLA in healthy donors (dated 2017 in TCRdb). Describing the broader study: According to a later analysis, one platform produced both the roughly 120 validation repertoires and the 700 or so repertoires of the first cohort. In addition to the first cohort of 666 subjects, a separate validation cohort of approximately 130 different subjects was used. High-throughput TCR immunosequencing, statistical association of individual TCRs with disease status, and machine learning were combined to predict cytomegalovirus infection status. The study aimed to test whether cataloging public T cell receptors could reveal signatures of past pathogen exposure.

The paper as a whole reports these results and caveats: The validation cohort had no HLA typing available for a later analysis, so co-occurrence within that cohort was assessed over all 120 or so repertoires. A total of 150 to 200 TCR beta chains were listed by the study as associated with cytomegalovirus. Most TCR sequences were observed very rarely across donors, whereas some public TCRs were present in many individuals. Three of the identified cytomegalovirus-associated TCR beta chains were confirmed in vitro to be specific for cytomegalovirus antigens. It was suggested by the authors that the approach could potentially be generalized to other disease states and immunological phenotypes. A later analysis found that TCRs clustered in the first cohort also tended to co-occur in the roughly 120 validation repertoires, with roughly 95% of cluster scores above 0. The classifier was reported to diagnose cytomegalovirus status with high specificity and sensitivity in both the original cohort and the validation cohort.

Comments on this clone: This receptor's antigen is unknown. No base quality values were provided; no much bigger clone lies one nucleotide off.

The library was made by the immunoSEQ multiplex PCR assay. In the paper's pipeline: A statistical classification framework was built for diagnosing cytomegalovirus status from the catalog of TCR beta chain sequences. TCRdb stores this immuneACCESS table with in-frame sequences only. Part of the clones is absent; in the studies checked, under half of the shortfall reflects unresolved V genes, and no reason is known for the rest. V and J calls and clone size come straight from that table; D and trimming were deduced from the DNA. The sample data list 160,000 or so clones, and approximately 88% of these were observed just once. The ten largest clones capture 10% of the sample. Donors formed part of the validation cohort, which comprised 120 subjects and was distinct from the first cohort of 666 subjects. Trimming leaves V shorter by 4 bases and J shorter by 8 bases, with the junction holding 11 bases beyond the gene matches. The germline V gene supplies CDR1 MDHEN and CDR2 SYDVKM. The CDR3, cysteine through phenylalanine, is 15 amino acids long. The read is trimmed to its CDR3 DNA, 45 bases read in frame from base 1.

The clonotype originates from a man younger than 40 in good health and CMV-seropositive. Sequencing input: PBMCs. The V and J genes are TRBV28 and TRBJ2-1, with 7 junctional bases fitting TRBD2. The sequence in DNA is TGTGCCAGCAGTTCTCTAGCATCCGCGGGGGATGAGCAGTTCTTC. Its amino acids are CASSSLASAGDEQFF.